Listed below are T cell receptor beta chains from one sample, sequenced in a study of long-term antiretroviral therapy in people with HIV. Sequencing used immunoSEQ multiplex PCR; TCRdb keeps in-frame clones, though not all of them. The sample has 15,000 to 20,000 clones, 95% seen once. The sample in question was unsorted PBMCs, obtained roughly 10 years after starting antiretroviral therapy. The receptors come from a man aged 25-45 years with HIV. The CDR3 runs from the conserved cysteine through the conserved F or W. A D gene is named only where the DNA matches it firmly. The size of a clone is reported for some rows only, either as once, few or many, or as a class for expanded clones.

TRBJ1-1 TRBV25-1 NA TRBD1 15 CASTSSGTGGTEAFF TGTGCCAGCACCTCCTCCGGGACAGGGGGCACTGAAGCTTTCTTT
TRBJ2-1 TRBV7-8 once NA 17 CASSLARGSGSYNEQFF TGTGCCAGCAGCTTAGCTCGCGGGTCCGGCTCCTACAATGAGCAGTTCTTC
TRBJ1-5 TRBV5-1 NA NA 14 CASSLDSFNQPQHF TGCGCCAGCAGCTTGGACAGCTTCAATCAGCCCCAGCATTTT
TRBJ2-2 TRBV6-5 NA NA 15 CASSPQVANTGELFF TGTGCCAGCAGCCCGCAGGTCGCCAACACCGGGGAGCTGTTTTTT
TRBJ2-3 TRBV5-1 NA NA 14 CASSLGQGPDTQYF TGCGCCAGCAGCTTGGGGCAGGGGCCAGATACGCAGTATTTT
TRBJ2-5 TRBV7-3 NA NA 13 CASSLNSQETQYF TGTGCCAGCAGCTTAAATTCCCAAGAGACCCAGTACTTC
TRBJ2-1 TRBV19 NA TRBD1 14 CASRPGQGWNEQFF TGTGCCAGTAGGCCGGGACAGGGGTGGAATGAGCAGTTCTTC
TRBJ2-2 TRBV7-9 NA NA 15 CASSLQGGNTGELFF TGTGCCAGCAGCTTACAGGGGGGGAACACCGGGGAGCTGTTTTTT
TRBJ2-7 TRBV15 NA TRBD1 15 CATSRGTGGSYEQYF TGTGCCACCAGCAGAGGGACAGGGGGCTCCTACGAGCAGTACTTC
TRBJ2-2 TRBV6-1 NA NA 15 CASSEAVGGVGELFF TGTGCCAGCAGTGAAGCAGTAGGGGGGGTCGGGGAGCTGTTTTTT
TRBJ2-7 TRBV11-2 NA NA 14 CASSLGGQTYEQYF TGTGCCAGCAGCTTAGGAGGACAGACCTACGAGCAGTACTTC
TRBJ1-2 TRBV4-2 NA NA 15 CASSQTNGQAYGYTF TGTGCCAGCAGCCAGACGAACGGGCAAGCCTATGGCTACACCTTC
TRBJ2-2 TRBV19 NA TRBD1 17 CASSNGRQGVYTGELFF TGTGCCAGTAGTAACGGCCGACAGGGCGTTTACACCGGGGAGCTGTTTTTT
TRBJ1-6 TRBV7-9 NA NA 14 CASSLDGTGSPLHF TGTGCCAGCAGCTTAGATGGGACCGGGTCACCCCTCCACTTT
TRBJ1-5 TRBV7-6 NA NA 16 CASSSDPGDGYQPQHF TGTGCCAGCAGCTCGGACCCCGGGGACGGCTATCAGCCCCAGCATTTT
TRBJ2-2 TRBV7-8 NA TRBD1 16 CASSPRTGTNTGELFF TGTGCCAGCAGCCCCAGGACAGGGACGAACACCGGGGAGCTGTTTTTT
TRBJ1-4 TRBV6-1 NA NA 16 CASSELGGNLGEKLFF TGTGCCAGCAGTGAATTAGGGGGAAATCTTGGTGAAAAACTGTTTTTT
TRBJ1-4 TRBV9 NA TRBD1 17 CASSPTGQPTTNEKLFF TGTGCCAGCAGCCCCACGGGACAGCCTACAACTAATGAAAAACTGTTTTTT
TRBJ1-1 TRBV4-2 once NA 16 CASSLLAERGNTEAFF TGTGCCAGCAGCTTGTTGGCAGAAAGAGGGAACACTGAAGCTTTCTTT
TRBJ1-3 TRBV2 NA NA 15 CASSEMGFSGNTIYF TGTGCCAGCAGTGAAATGGGATTCTCTGGAAACACCATATATTTT
TRBJ1-3 TRBV4-1 NA NA 16 CASSQEPGGAGNTIYF TGCGCCAGCAGCCAAGAACCTGGGGGAGCTGGAAACACCATATATTTT
TRBJ2-1 TRBV6-4 NA NA 16 CASSDSRGGEVNEQFF TGTGCCAGCAGTGACTCGAGAGGGGGTGAAGTAAATGAGCAGTTCTTC
TRBJ1-6 TRBV15 NA TRBD1 14 CATSLGTGISPLHF TGTGCCACCAGCCTGGGGACAGGGATTTCACCCCTCCACTTT
TRBJ2-5 TRBV5-1 NA NA 15 CASSHPEGAGETQYF TGCGCCAGCAGCCACCCGGAAGGGGCCGGAGAGACCCAGTACTTC
TRBJ1-5 TRBV11-2 few NA 14 CASSLGYSNQPQHF TGTGCCAGCAGCTTAGGGTATAGCAATCAGCCCCAGCATTTT
TRBJ1-5 TRBV7-8 NA TRBD1 14 CASSPGQANQPQHF TGTGCCAGCAGCCCGGGACAGGCAAATCAGCCCCAGCATTTT
TRBJ2-2 TRBV28 NA NA 15 CASITAQGVGGELFF TGTGCCAGCATCACTGCACAGGGAGTCGGCGGGGAGCTGTTTTTT
TRBJ2-7 TRBV2 NA NA 13 CASSEVGSDEQYF TGTGCCAGCAGTGAAGTGGGGTCGGACGAGCAGTACTTC
TRBJ2-7 TRBV5-5 NA NA 15 CASSRGAESSYEQYF TGTGCCAGCAGCCGGGGGGCGGAAAGCTCCTACGAGCAGTACTTC
TRBJ2-5 TRBV9 NA NA 13 CASSVDWQETQYF TGTGCCAGCAGCGTCGATTGGCAAGAGACCCAGTACTTC
TRBJ1-2 TRBV5-6 few NA 14 CASSPRRGNYGYTF TGTGCCAGCAGCCCACGTCGGGGGAACTATGGCTACACCTTC
TRBJ2-2 TRBV6-1 NA NA 14 CASSDGTATGELFF TGTGCCAGCAGTGATGGGACTGCCACCGGGGAGCTGTTTTTT
TRBJ2-1 TRBV7-9 NA TRBD2 15 CASSAIGGGEGEQFF TGTGCCAGCAGCGCAATAGGCGGGGGGGAGGGTGAGCAGTTCTTC
TRBJ2-5 TRBV18 NA NA 15 CASSPKGTHQETQYF TGTGCCAGCTCGCCCAAGGGGACCCACCAAGAGACCCAGTACTTC
TRBJ2-5 TRBV7-7 NA TRBD1 13 CASARGQQETQYF TGTGCTAGCGCACGGGGACAGCAAGAGACCCAGTACTTC
TRBJ2-2 TRBV21-1 NA NA 14 CASNGVEGTGELFF TGTGCCAGCAATGGAGTAGAGGGTACCGGGGAGCTGTTTTTT
TRBJ1-6 TRBV2 few TRBD1 16 CASSEASYRGASPLHF TGTGCCAGCAGTGAAGCGTCATACAGGGGAGCTTCACCCCTCCACTTT
TRBJ2-3 TRBV4-2 NA NA 16 CASSRGEGQSTDTQYF TGTGCCAGCAGCCGAGGGGAGGGACAGAGCACAGATACGCAGTATTTT
TRBJ2-1 TRBV29-1 NA TRBD2 21 CSVLIQGSSTSGGSLYNEQFF TGCAGCGTCCTGATTCAGGGGTCTTCGACTAGCGGGGGGTCACTATACAATGAGCAGTTCTTC
TRBJ1-2 TRBV20-1 NA NA 11 CSASATDYHTF TGCAGTGCTAGTGCGACGGACTACCACACCTTC
TRBJ2-5 TRBV21-1 NA NA 12 CASRGVWETQYF TGTGCCAGCAGAGGGGTTTGGGAGACCCAGTACTTC
TRBJ2-2 TRBV9 NA NA 15 CASSVGTSNTGELFF TGTGCCAGCAGCGTTGGGACTTCCAACACCGGGGAGCTGTTTTTT
TRBJ2-1 TRBV7-6 once NA 15 CASSLALGGYNEQFF TGTGCCAGCAGCTTAGCGCTAGGGGGCTACAATGAGCAGTTCTTC
TRBJ2-1 TRBV7-9 NA NA 15 CASSLSGSSYNEQFF TGTGCCAGCAGCTTATCAGGGAGCTCCTACAATGAGCAGTTCTTC
TRBJ1-4 TRBV19 few TRBD1 14 CASRPGQVNEKLFF TGTGCCAGTAGGCCGGGACAGGTTAATGAAAAACTGTTTTTT
TRBJ2-3 TRBV19 NA TRBD1 14 CASSTGTAPDTQYF TGTGCCAGTAGTACCGGGACAGCCCCAGATACGCAGTATTTT
TRBJ1-2 TRBV6-6 NA TRBD1 13 CASRAHTGDGYTF TGTGCCAGCAGAGCTCACACAGGGGATGGCTACACCTTC
TRBJ1-6 TRBV12-2 NA NA 20 CASRSENMTGIVDYNSPLHF TGTGCAAGTCGCTCAGAGAACATGACAGGGATCGTTGACTATAATTCACCCCTCCACTTT
TRBJ2-7 TRBV4-2 NA TRBD1 14 CASSQGQSGGEQYF TGTGCCAGCAGCCAGGGACAGAGCGGCGGCGAGCAGTACTTC
TRBJ2-1 TRBV5-1 NA TRBD2 16 CASRSTGTSSYNEQFF TGCGCCAGCAGGTCTACCGGGACTAGCTCCTACAATGAGCAGTTCTTC
TRBJ2-6 TRBV4-1 NA NA 17 CASSQSSSSSGANVLTF TGCGCCAGCAGCCAGAGCTCATCTTCGTCTGGGGCCAACGTCCTGACTTTC
TRBJ2-5 TRBV7-9 NA NA 13 CASSLEGAETQYF TGTGCCAGCAGCTTGGAGGGGGCAGAGACCCAGTACTTC
TRBJ1-3 TRBV18 NA NA 15 CASSPPGPSGDTIYF TGTGCCAGCTCACCCCCGGGCCCCTCCGGAGACACCATATATTTT
TRBJ1-4 TRBV5-4 NA NA 15 CASSDSYGSNEKLFF TGTGCCAGCTCCGACAGTTACGGGTCTAATGAAAAACTGTTTTTT
TRBJ2-3 TRBV19 NA TRBD1 16 CASNRDRVGPLDTQYF TGTGCCAGTAATCGGGACAGGGTGGGACCTCTAGATACGCAGTATTTT